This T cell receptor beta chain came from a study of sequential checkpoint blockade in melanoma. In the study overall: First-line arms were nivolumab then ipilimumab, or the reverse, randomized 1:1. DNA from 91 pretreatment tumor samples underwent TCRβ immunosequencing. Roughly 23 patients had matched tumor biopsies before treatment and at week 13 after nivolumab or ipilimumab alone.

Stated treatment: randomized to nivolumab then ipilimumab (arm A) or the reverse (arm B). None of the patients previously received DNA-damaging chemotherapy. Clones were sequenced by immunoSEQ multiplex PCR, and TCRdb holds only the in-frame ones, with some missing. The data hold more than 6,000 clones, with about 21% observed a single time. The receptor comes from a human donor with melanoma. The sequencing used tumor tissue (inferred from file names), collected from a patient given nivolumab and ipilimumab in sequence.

CDR3 amino acids: CASSSLVRGNEQFF. CDR3 nucleotide sequence: TGTGCCAGCAGTTCCCTAGTCAGGGGCAATGAGCAGTTCTTC. The V and J genes are TRBV6-8 and TRBJ2-1, with D possibly TRBD1 on 6 matching bases. The V end was cut by 4 bases, the J end by 6 bases, with 13 bases between. Germline V gives CDR1 MNHGY, CDR2 SAAAGT. The CDR3 consists of 14 residues.